A selection of T cell receptor beta chains follows, all from one sample in a study of blood T cell repertoires in COVID-19. Profiling relied on immunoSEQ multiplex PCR, and the TCRdb table lists in-frame clones only, not all of them. The sample carries 30,000 to 40,000 clones, approximately 80% recorded once. Sequenced sample: peripheral blood. The receptors were gathered from a man in his 60s in a cohort sampled during active COVID-19. CDR3s include the opening cysteine and the closing phenylalanine or tryptophan. The order of the fields is clone size, D gene, J gene, CDR3 length, V gene, CDR3 protein, CDR3 DNA. D genes are given only for firm matches. Only part of the rows carry a size: once, few, many, or a class if the clone is expanded.

>NA|TRBD2|TRBJ2-2|16|TRBV14
CASSQLGRAYGGELFF
TGTGCCAGCAGCCAACTCGGGAGGGCCTACGGCGGGGAGCTGTTTTTT
>NA|TRBD1|TRBJ2-5|13|TRBV6-5
CASKDRGKETQYF
TGTGCCAGCAAGGACAGGGGTAAAGAGACCCAGTACTTC
>NA|TRBD1|TRBJ1-3|14|TRBV6-5
CASRTLGQFSNIYF
TGTGCCAGCAGAACCCTGGGACAGTTTTCGAACATATATTTT
>NA|NA|TRBJ1-4|13|TRBV18
CASSPATYEKLFF
TGTGCCAGCTCACCAGCGACATATGAAAAACTGTTTTTT
>once|NA|TRBJ2-2|15|TRBV9
CASSVVPGAGGELFF
TGTGCCAGCAGCGTAGTTCCAGGGGCGGGTGGGGAGCTGTTTTTT
>few|NA|TRBJ2-1|12|TRBV14
CASSQDSVEQFF
TGTGCCAGCAGCCAAGATTCGGTTGAGCAGTTCTTC
>few|TRBD2|TRBJ2-5|17|TRBV30
CAWRRASGGHQKETQYF
TGTGCCTGGAGGAGGGCTAGCGGGGGCCATCAAAAAGAGACCCAGTACTTC
>NA|NA|TRBJ1-2|14|TRBV19
CASTPPGANYGYTF
TGTGCCAGTACCCCCCCCGGAGCTAACTATGGCTACACCTTC
>NA|TRBD2|TRBJ2-2|15|TRBV11-2
CASSLVREGTGELFF
TGTGCCAGCAGCTTAGTGCGGGAGGGTACCGGGGAGCTGTTTTTT
>once|TRBD2|TRBJ2-1|12|TRBV7-8
CAIAGEYNEQFF
TGTGCAATAGCGGGAGAATACAATGAGCAGTTCTTC
>few|NA|TRBJ1-1|14|TRBV6-2/TRBV6-3
CASSIQGLGAEAFF
TGTGCCAGCAGTATACAGGGTTTAGGGGCTGAAGCTTTCTTT
>NA|TRBD1|TRBJ2-3|15|TRBV29-1
CSVSRGTDSTDTQYF
TGCAGCGTCAGTCGAGGGACAGATAGCACAGATACGCAGTATTTT
>NA|TRBD1|TRBJ1-1|15|TRBV6-5
CASSWGGQGNTEAFF
TGTGCCAGCAGTTGGGGGGGACAGGGGAACACTGAAGCTTTCTTT
>NA|TRBD2|TRBJ2-5|14|TRBV2
CASGTSGNQETQYF
TGTGCCAGCGGGACTAGCGGGAACCAAGAGACCCAGTACTTC
>NA|TRBD1|TRBJ2-7|16|TRBV10-2
CASSGSGQGDFYEQYF
TGCGCCAGCAGTGGCTCCGGACAGGGAGATTTCTACGAGCAGTACTTC
>NA|NA|TRBJ2-4|15|TRBV6-1
CASSEVGGAKNIQYF
TGTGCCAGCAGTGAAGTGGGAGGTGCCAAAAACATTCAGTACTTC
>NA|NA|TRBJ1-1|14|TRBV5-8
CASSHGQLNTEAFF
TGTGCCAGCAGCCATGGACAGCTGAACACTGAAGCTTTCTTT
>NA|TRBD2|TRBJ2-2|15|TRBV19
CARPLGGENTGELFF
TGTGCCAGACCCTTGGGGGGGGAAAACACCGGGGAGCTGTTTTTT
>NA|NA|TRBJ1-2|15|TRBV7-9
CASSLVTGSNYGYTF
TGTGCCAGCAGCTTAGTCACCGGGAGCAACTATGGCTACACCTTC
>NA|TRBD1|TRBJ2-1|18|TRBV3-1/TRBV3-2
CASSLPTQQGPIVNEQFF
TGTGCCAGCAGCCTTCCTACCCAACAGGGGCCCATTGTGAATGAGCAGTTCTTC
>NA|NA|TRBJ1-6|15|TRBV5-1
CASSLVPGNNSPLHF
TGCGCCAGCAGCTTGGTTCCAGGAAACAATTCACCCCTCCACTTT
>NA|NA|TRBJ1-4|12|TRBV30
CAWSVALEKLFF
TGTGCCTGGAGTGTAGCCCTTGAAAAACTGTTTTTT
>once|NA|TRBJ2-7|14|TRBV18
CASSLGVGNYEQYF
TGTGCCAGCTCATTGGGCGTTGGAAACTACGAGCAGTACTTC
>NA|NA|TRBJ1-2|14|TRBV28
CASSLRGFAYGYTF
TGTGCCAGCAGTTTACGAGGGTTTGCCTATGGCTACACCTTC
>NA|TRBD1|TRBJ1-1|14|TRBV15
CATSADRVDTEAFF
TGTGCCACCAGCGCCGACAGGGTGGACACTGAAGCTTTCTTT
>NA|NA|TRBJ1-5|13|TRBV7-3
CASSYLLDQPQHF
TGTGCCAGCAGCTACCTACTTGATCAGCCCCAGCATTTT
>NA|TRBD1|TRBJ2-3|15|TRBV28
CASSWGQGGTDTQYF
TGTGCCAGCAGTTGGGGACAGGGGGGGACAGATACGCAGTATTTT
>NA|TRBD1|TRBJ2-7|14|TRBV7-9
CASSTGDRKYEQYF
TGTGCCAGCAGTACAGGGGATAGGAAATATGAGCAGTACTTC
>NA|NA|TRBJ2-3|17|TRBV7-2
CASSSMAPRQNTDTQYF
TGTGCCAGCAGCTCTATGGCCCCCCGACAGAACACAGATACGCAGTATTTT
>NA|NA|TRBJ2-2|18|TRBV7-8
CASSLGTRGGLLGGELFF
TGTGCCAGCAGCCTAGGGACTCGCGGGGGCCTCCTGGGCGGGGAGCTGTTTTTT
>NA|TRBD1|TRBJ2-3|13|TRBV10-1
CASSGQGWDTQYF
TGCGCCAGCAGCGGACAGGGTTGGGATACGCAGTATTTT
>NA|NA|TRBJ2-3|12|TRBV30
CAWSALGITQYF
TGTGCCTGGAGTGCTCTCGGGATAACCCAGTATTTT
>few|TRBD1|TRBJ1-6|17|TRBV30
CAWSVGGRTGRGSPLHF
TGTGCCTGGAGTGTAGGTGGAAGGACAGGGCGGGGTTCACCCCTCCACTTT